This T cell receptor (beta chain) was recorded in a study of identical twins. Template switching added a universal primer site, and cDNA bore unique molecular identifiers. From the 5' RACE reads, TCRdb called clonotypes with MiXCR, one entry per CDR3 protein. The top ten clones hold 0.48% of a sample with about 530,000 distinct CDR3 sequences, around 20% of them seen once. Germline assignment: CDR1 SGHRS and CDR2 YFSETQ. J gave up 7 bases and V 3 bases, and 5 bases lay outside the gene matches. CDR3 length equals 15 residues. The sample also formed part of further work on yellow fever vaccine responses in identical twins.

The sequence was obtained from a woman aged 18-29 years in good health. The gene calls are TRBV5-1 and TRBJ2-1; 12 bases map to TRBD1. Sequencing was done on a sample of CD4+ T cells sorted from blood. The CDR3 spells CASSWGTGGLNEQFF. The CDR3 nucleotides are TGCGCCAGCAGCTGGGGGACAGGGGGCCTTAATGAGCAGTTCTTC.